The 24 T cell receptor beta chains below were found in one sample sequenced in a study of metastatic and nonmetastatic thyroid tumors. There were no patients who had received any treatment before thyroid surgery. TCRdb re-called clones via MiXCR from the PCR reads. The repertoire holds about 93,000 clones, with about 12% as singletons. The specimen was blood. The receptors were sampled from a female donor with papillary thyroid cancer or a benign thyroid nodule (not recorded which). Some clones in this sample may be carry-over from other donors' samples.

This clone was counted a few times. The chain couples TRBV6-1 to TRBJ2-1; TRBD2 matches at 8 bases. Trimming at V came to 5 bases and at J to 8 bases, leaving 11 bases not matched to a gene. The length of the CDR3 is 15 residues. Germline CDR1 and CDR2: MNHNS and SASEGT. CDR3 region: CASSSGGRSIDEQFF. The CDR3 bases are TGTGCCAGCAGTTCGGGCGGGAGGAGTATCGATGAGCAGTTCTTC.

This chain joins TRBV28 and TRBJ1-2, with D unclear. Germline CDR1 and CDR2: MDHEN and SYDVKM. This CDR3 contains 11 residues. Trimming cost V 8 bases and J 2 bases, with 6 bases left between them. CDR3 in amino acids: CASRGNYGYTF. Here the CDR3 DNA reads TGTGCCAGCCGCGGGAACTATGGCTACACCTTC.

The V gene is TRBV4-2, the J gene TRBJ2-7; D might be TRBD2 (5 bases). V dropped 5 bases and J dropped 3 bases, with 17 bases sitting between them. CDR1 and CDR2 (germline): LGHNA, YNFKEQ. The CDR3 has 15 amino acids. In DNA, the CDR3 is TGTGCCAGCAGCGTAAGGCCAGCGGCAAACTACGAGCAGTACTTC. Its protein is CASSVRPAANYEQYF.

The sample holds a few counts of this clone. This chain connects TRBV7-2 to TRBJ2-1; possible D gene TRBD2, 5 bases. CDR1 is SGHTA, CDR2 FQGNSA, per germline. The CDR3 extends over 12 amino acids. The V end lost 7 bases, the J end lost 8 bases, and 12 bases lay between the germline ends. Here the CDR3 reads CASILVRDEQFF. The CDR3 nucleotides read TGTGCCAGCATCTTGGTGCGGGATGAGCAGTTCTTC.

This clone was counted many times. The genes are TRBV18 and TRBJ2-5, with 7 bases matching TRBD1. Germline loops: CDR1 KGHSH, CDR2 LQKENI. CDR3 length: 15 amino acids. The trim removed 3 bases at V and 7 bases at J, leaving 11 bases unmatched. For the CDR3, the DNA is TGTGCCAGCTCACCCCGGACAGTCCAGGGGGTGACCCAGTACTTC. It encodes CASSPRTVQGVTQYF.

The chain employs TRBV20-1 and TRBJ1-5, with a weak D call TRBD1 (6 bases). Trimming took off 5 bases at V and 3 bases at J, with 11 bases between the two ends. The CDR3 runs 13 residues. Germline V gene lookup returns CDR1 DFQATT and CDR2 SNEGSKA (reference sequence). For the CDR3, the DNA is TGCAGTGCTTACGACAGGTCCAATCAGCCCCAGCATTTT. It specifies CSAYDRSNQPQHF.

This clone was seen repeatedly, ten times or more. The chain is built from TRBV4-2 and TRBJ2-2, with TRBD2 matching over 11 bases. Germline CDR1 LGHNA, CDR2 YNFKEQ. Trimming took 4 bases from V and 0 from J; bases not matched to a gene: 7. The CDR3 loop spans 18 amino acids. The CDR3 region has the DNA TGTGCCAGCAGCCCCCGGCTAGCGGGAGGAACGAACACCGGGGAGCTGTTTTTT. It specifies CASSPRLAGGTNTGELFF.

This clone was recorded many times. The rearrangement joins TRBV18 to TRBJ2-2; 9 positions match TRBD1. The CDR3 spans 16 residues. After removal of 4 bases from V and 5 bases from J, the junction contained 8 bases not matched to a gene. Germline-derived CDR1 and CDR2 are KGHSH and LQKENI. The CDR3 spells CASSLGQGERTGELFF. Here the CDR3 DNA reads TGTGCCAGCTCACTGGGACAGGGTGAGAGGACCGGGGAGCTGTTTTTT.

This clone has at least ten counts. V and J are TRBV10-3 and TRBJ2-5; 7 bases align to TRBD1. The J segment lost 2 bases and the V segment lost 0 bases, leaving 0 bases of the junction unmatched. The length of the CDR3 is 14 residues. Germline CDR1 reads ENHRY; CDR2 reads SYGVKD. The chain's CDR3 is CAISESGQQETQYF. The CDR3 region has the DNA TGTGCCATCAGTGAGTCGGGACAGCAAGAGACCCAGTACTTC.

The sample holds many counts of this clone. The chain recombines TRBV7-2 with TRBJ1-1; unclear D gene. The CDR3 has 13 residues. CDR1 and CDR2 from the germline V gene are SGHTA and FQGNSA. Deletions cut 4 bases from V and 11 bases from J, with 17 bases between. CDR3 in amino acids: CASSSPQVVWAFF. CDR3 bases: TGTGCCAGCAGCTCCCCGCAAGTGGTCTGGGCTTTCTTT.

The CDR3 DNA reads TGCAGTGCGAGCGGACGGGGGGCCTACGAGCAGTACTTC. Translated: CSASGRGAYEQYF. The chain combines TRBV20-1 with TRBJ2-7; 7 bases are a match to TRBD2. The V gene's germline CDR1 is DFQATT and CDR2 SNEGSKA (reference sequence). The V gene end was trimmed by 6 bases and the J gene end by 2 bases; junction bases not matched to a gene: 7. The CDR3 covers 13 residues.

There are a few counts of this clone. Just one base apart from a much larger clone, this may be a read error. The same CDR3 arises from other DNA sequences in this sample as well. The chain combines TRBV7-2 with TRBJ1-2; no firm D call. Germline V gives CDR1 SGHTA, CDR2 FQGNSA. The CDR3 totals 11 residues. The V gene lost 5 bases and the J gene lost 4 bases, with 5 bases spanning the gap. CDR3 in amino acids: CASSLRYGYTF. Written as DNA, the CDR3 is TGTGCCAGCAGCCTACGCTATGGCTACACCTTC.

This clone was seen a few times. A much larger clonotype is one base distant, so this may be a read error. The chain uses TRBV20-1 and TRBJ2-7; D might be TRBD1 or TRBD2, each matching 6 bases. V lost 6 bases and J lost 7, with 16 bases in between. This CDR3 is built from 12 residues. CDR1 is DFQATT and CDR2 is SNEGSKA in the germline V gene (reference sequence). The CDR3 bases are TGCAGTGCCGACCCGGGGGCGCGGGAGCAGTACTTC. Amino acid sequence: CSADPGAREQYF.

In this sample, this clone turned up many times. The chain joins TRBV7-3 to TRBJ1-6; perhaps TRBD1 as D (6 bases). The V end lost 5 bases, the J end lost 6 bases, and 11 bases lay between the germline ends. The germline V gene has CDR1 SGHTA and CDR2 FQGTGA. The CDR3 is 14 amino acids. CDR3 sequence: CASSPKGGNSPLHF. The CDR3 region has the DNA TGTGCCAGCAGCCCTAAGGGGGGTAATTCACCCCTCCACTTT.

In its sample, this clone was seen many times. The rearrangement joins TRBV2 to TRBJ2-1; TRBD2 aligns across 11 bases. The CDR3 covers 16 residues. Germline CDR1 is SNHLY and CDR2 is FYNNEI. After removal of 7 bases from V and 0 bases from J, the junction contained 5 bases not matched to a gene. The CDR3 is CASTGTSGTSYNEQFF. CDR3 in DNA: TGTGCCAGCACAGGGACTAGCGGAACCTCCTACAATGAGCAGTTCTTC.

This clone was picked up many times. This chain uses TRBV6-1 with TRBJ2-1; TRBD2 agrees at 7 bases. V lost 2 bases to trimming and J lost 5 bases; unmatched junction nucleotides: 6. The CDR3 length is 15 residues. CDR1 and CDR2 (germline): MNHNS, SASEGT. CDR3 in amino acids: CASSEQSSGNNEQFF. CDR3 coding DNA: TGTGCCAGCAGTGAACAGTCTAGCGGAAACAATGAGCAGTTCTTC.

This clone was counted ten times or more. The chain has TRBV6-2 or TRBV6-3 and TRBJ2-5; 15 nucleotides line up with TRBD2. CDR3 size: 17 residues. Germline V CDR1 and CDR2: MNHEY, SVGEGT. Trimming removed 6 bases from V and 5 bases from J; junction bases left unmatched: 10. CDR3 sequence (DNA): TGTGCCAGCAGCACAGGACTAGCGGGAGGGCCGAGGGAGACCCAGTACTTC. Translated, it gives CASSTGLAGGPRETQYF.

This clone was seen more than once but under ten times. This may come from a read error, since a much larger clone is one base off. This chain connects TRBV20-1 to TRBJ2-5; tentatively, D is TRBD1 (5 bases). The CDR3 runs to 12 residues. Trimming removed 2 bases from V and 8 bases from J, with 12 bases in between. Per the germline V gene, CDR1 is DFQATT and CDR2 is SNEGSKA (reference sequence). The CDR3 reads CSARSGQDTQYF. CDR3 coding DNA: TGCAGTGCTAGATCAGGGCAGGATACCCAGTACTTC.

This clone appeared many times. CDR3 in DNA: TGTGCCTGGAGTGTACAGTGGGACCACACCTTC. It encodes CAWSVQWDHTF. The chain is built from TRBV30 and TRBJ1-2, with D possibly matching TRBD1 (5 bases). V lost 0 bases and J lost 12, with 11 bases in between. Looked up from germline, CDR1 is GTSNPN and CDR2 is SVGIG (reference sequence). This CDR3 is 11 amino acids long.

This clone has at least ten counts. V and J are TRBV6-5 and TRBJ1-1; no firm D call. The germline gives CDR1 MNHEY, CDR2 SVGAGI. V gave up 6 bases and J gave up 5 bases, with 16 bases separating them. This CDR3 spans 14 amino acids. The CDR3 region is CASSLLVGGTEAFF. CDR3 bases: TGTGCCAGCAGCTTACTTGTAGGTGGGACTGAAGCTTTCTTT.

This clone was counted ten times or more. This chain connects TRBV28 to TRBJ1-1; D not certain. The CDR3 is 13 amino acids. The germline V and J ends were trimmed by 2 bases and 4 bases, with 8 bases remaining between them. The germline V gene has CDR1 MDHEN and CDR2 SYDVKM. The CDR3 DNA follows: TGTGCCAGCAGTTTAGAGGCCGTCACTGAAGCTTTCTTT. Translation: CASSLEAVTEAFF.

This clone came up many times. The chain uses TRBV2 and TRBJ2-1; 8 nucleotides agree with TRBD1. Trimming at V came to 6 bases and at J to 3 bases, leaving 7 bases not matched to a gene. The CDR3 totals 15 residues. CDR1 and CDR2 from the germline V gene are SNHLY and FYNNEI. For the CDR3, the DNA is TGTGCCAGCAGCGGAACAGGGGGATTCTACAATGAGCAGTTCTTC. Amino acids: CASSGTGGFYNEQFF.

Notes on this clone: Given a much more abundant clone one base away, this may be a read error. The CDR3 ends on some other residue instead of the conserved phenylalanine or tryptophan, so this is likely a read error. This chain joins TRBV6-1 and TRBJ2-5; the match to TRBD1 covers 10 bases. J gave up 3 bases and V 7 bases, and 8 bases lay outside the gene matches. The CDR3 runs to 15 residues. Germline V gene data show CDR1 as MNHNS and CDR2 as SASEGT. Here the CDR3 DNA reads TGTGCCAGCACTCGGGACAGGGGTGGAAAAGAGACCCAGTACCTC. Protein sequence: CASTRDRGGKETQYL.

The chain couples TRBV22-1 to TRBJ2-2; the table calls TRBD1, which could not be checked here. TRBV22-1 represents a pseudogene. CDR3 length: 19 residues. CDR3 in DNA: TGTGCCAGTAGTTCACTACTCGCCGGGACAGGGTTTGTCACCGGGGAGCTGTTTTTT. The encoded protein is CASSSLLAGTGFVTGELFF.